Listed here are 4 T cell receptor beta chains from one sample, sequenced in a study of CD4 and CD8 cells across lung adenocarcinoma regions. TCRdb re-called the PCR reads with MiXCR, one entry per CDR3 protein. The table records some 11,000 distinct CDR3 sequences, about 53% of them present only once. Specimen: CD4+ T cells from the center of a lung tumor. These receptors were collected from a male donor with lung adenocarcinoma. The CD4 and CD8 labels of this study may be unreliable.

The genes are TRBV6-1 and TRBJ2-3; 8 nucleotides line up with TRBD2. V shed 3 bases, J shed 7 bases, and the junction held 6 bases outside the gene matches. The length of the CDR3 is 14 residues. CDR1 is MNHNS, CDR2 SASEGT, per germline. The CDR3 DNA is TGTGCCAGCAGTGAGAGCGGGGGCCGGAATACGCAGTATTTT. Protein sequence: CASSESGGRNTQYF.

The chain has TRBV5-1 and TRBJ2-1; the match to TRBD2 covers 13 bases. The CDR3 has 15 residues. Germline CDR1 is SGHRS and CDR2 is YFSETQ. V dropped 4 bases and J dropped 9; count of bases not matched to a gene: 7. The CDR3 loop reads CASSERTSGSAEQFF. As DNA, the CDR3 is TGCGCCAGCAGCGAAAGGACTAGCGGGAGCGCTGAGCAGTTCTTC.

This chain connects TRBV6-5 to TRBJ2-1; TRBD2 aligns across 10 bases. This CDR3 has 15 residues. V gave up 3 bases and J gave up 5 bases; unmatched junction bases: 4. Germline-derived CDR1 and CDR2 are MNHEY and SVGAGI. The CDR3 region is CASSYSTSGHNEQFF. The DNA for the CDR3 is TGTGCCAGCAGTTATTCGACTAGCGGGCACAATGAGCAGTTCTTC.

This clonotype was picked up a small number of times. The chain carries TRBV6-1 and TRBJ2-5; D may be TRBD1 or TRBD2 (6 bases each). The CDR3 sequence is 15 residues long. CDR1 and CDR2 from the germline V gene are MNHNS and SASEGT. Trimming removed 4 bases from V and 0 bases from J, with 12 bases in between. The CDR3 spells CASSGAGGNQETQYF. Written as DNA, the CDR3 is TGTGCCAGCAGTGGGGCCGGGGGCAACCAAGAGACCCAGTACTTC.